This entry describes one T cell receptor beta chain. The sample originates from a study of human T cells and chemical hapten exposure. Germline CDR1 is WNHNN and CDR2 is SYGVQD (reference sequence). The V and J ends lost 5 bases and 3 bases, in that order; junction bases with no gene match: 10. The CDR3 sequence is 17 residues long. Time point denoted: pre-sensitization, week 0. Treatment given: therapeutic diphenylcyclopropenone sensitization with weekly scalp DPC. Individual cDNA molecules received unique molecular identifiers in the library. Each CDR3 protein is one row after TCRdb ran MiXCR on the RACE reads. The table lists under 300,000 distinct CDR3 sequences, almost 8% of them singletons.

Here the sequenced sample was whole blood, taken in connection with sensitization to the hapten diphenylcyclopropenone (DPC). This chain joins TRBV10-1 and TRBJ2-2, with 9 bases matching TRBD1. This sequence was found in a man younger than 30 with alopecia areata. Some clones in this sample may be carry-over from other donors' samples. CDR3 sequence reads: CASSPGTGWRDTGELFF. The CDR3 nucleotides read TGCGCCAGCAGTCCCGGGACAGGGTGGCGTGACACCGGGGAGCTGTTTTTT.